This T cell receptor (beta chain) was sequenced in a study of blood T cell repertoires in COVID-19. The CDR3 covers 12 residues. With 5 bases clipped from V and 7 bases from J, the junction kept 2 bases outside the gene matches. The germline V gene encodes CDR1 SNHLY and CDR2 FYNNEI. In the original processing: Amplification with reference gene primers provided the estimates of nucleated cell counts. Sequencing was performed with immunoSEQ multiplex PCR; in TCRdb, only in-frame clones are kept and a portion is missing. V and J calls and clone size follow that table, whereas D and trimming were derived from the DNA. Among approximately 160,000 clones listed, over 60% were seen once.

The chain has TRBV2 and TRBJ1-2; 9 bases agree with TRBD1. The receptor was isolated from a woman aged 80 or older with acute or convalescent COVID-19. Sequences were obtained from peripheral blood. The CDR3 sequence is CASSRDRVGYTF. The CDR3 DNA reads as TGTGCCAGCAGTCGGGACAGGGTTGGCTACACCTTC.